The next 21 T cell receptor beta chains were all read from a single sample in a study of a mutant IDH1 vaccine in newly diagnosed glioma. Clones were sequenced by immunoSEQ multiplex PCR, and TCRdb holds only the in-frame ones, with some missing. This sample has 85,000 to 100,000 clones, with under 90% found just once. The sample's time point: baseline, week 1 (first vaccination visit). As for treatment: pre-vaccination baseline after standard-of-care therapy. The material sequenced was PBMCs, taken from a glioma patient treated with radiotherapy, temozolomide or both. These receptors all stem from a woman aged 50 to 65 with glioma.

The chain links TRBV29-1 to TRBJ1-6; D is uncertain. CDR1 is SQVTM, CDR2 ANQGSEA, per germline. The CDR3 is made up of 14 amino acids. The DNA of the CDR3 is TGCAACTTACCCCCGGTTCCAAGGGATTCACCCCTCCACTTT. Translation: CNLPPVPRDSPLHF.

V gene TRBV6-6 combines with J gene TRBJ2-2, with 10 bases matching TRBD1. This CDR3 contains 15 residues. The junction had 6 bases not matched to a gene; V was cut back by 4 bases and J by 7 bases. Germline CDR1 reads MNHNY; CDR2 reads SVGAGI (reference sequence). CDR3 region: CASSFSGQGIGELFF. The CDR3 region has the DNA TGTGCCAGCAGTTTTTCGGGACAGGGGATCGGGGAGCTGTTTTTT.

The V gene is TRBV11-3, the J gene TRBJ2-5, with TRBD2 identical over 11 bases. Germline V gene data show CDR1 as SGHNT and CDR2 as YENEEA. The V and J ends lost 5 bases and 5 bases, in that order; junction bases with no gene match: 4. CDR3 size: 14 residues. This CDR3 is CASSLLAGGETQYF. The CDR3 DNA sequence: TGTGCCAGCAGCCTTTTAGCGGGGGGGGAGACCCAGTACTTC.

The rearrangement links TRBV5-6 to TRBJ1-2; D not resolved. Trimming took 2 bases from V and 1 from J, leaving 6 bases between them. Germline V lookup: CDR1 SGHDT, CDR2 YYEEEE. The CDR3 runs 13 residues. The CDR3 sequence is CASSLNSNYGYTF. CDR3 coding DNA: TGTGCCAGCAGCTTAAACAGTAACTATGGCTACACCTTC.

J is TRBJ1-2 and V is TRBV9; 9 nucleotides agree with TRBD1. In germline, CDR1 is SGDLS, CDR2 YYNGEE. This CDR3 is 15 amino acids long. The ends lost 0 bases at V and 8 bases at J; junction bases unmatched: 8. CDR3 coding DNA: TGTGCCAGCAGCGTAGGGGGACAGGGAGTGAGGGGCTACACCTTC. Amino acids: CASSVGGQGVRGYTF. The full variable domain, its missing parts supplied by reference TRBV9 and TRBJ1-2, is DSGVTQTPKHLITATGQRVTLRCSPRSGDLSVYWYQQSLDQGLQFLIQYYNGEERAKGNILERFSAQQFPDLHSELNLSSLELGDSALYFCASSVGGQGVRGYTFGSGTRLTVV.

The chain is built from TRBV6-6 and TRBJ2-5, with D uncertain. CDR1 MNHNY and CDR2 SVGAGI come from the germline V gene (reference sequence). Between the trimmed V and J ends, which lost 4 bases and 0 bases, there was a span of 9 bases. CDR3 length: 14 residues. The CDR3 protein is CASSSQNHQETQYF. The CDR3, as DNA: TGTGCCAGCAGTTCGCAGAACCACCAAGAGACCCAGTACTTC.

This chain uses TRBV7-9 with TRBJ2-4, with D perhaps matching TRBD1 (5 bases). The CDR3 is 13 residues long. V lost 5 bases to trimming and J lost 6 bases, with 11 bases between them. The germline V gene has CDR1 SEHNR and CDR2 FQNEAQ (reference sequence). The CDR3 reads CASSESRGNIQYF. The CDR3 nucleotides are TGTGCCAGCAGCGAAAGTAGGGGAAACATTCAGTACTTC. The full variable domain, with the rest looked up from reference TRBV7-9 and TRBJ2-4, is DTGVSQNPRHKITKRGQNVTFRCDPISEHNRLYWYRQTLGQGPEFLTYFQNEAQLEKSRLLSDRFSAERPKGSFSTLEIQRTEQGDSAMYLCASSESRGNIQYFGAGTRLSVL.

The chain carries TRBV4-3 and TRBJ2-3; TRBD1 agrees at 9 bases. This CDR3 is 13 amino acids long. Germline CDR1 LGHNA, CDR2 YSLEER. With 3 bases clipped from V and 7 bases from J, the junction kept 2 bases outside the gene matches. The CDR3 DNA reads as TGCGCCAGCAGCCAGGGACAGGGTCATACGCAGTATTTT. Translating it yields CASSQGQGHTQYF.

This clone was seen a single time. This chain's CDR3 is CASSRQGRNTEAFF. In nucleotides, the CDR3 is TGTGCCAGCAGTCGACAGGGCCGGAACACTGAAGCTTTCTTT. V gene TRBV6-1 combines with J gene TRBJ1-1; 7 nucleotides align to TRBD1. Germline lookup yields CDR1 MNHNS and CDR2 SASEGT. V lost 5 bases and J lost 1; bases outside the gene matches: 4. The CDR3 has 14 amino acids.

The chain carries TRBV5-1 and TRBJ1-1; tentative D call: TRBD1 (6 bases). The V end lost 5 bases, the J end lost 5 bases, and 16 bases lay between the germline ends. This CDR3 is 14 amino acids long. Germline V gives CDR1 SGHRS, CDR2 YFSETQ. The CDR3 reads CASRDLGGRTEAFF. The CDR3 DNA follows: TGCGCCAGCAGAGACCTCGGGGGGCGGACTGAAGCTTTCTTT. The whole variable domain, remainder taken from reference TRBV5-1 and TRBJ1-1, is KAGVTQTPRYLIKTRGQQVTLSCSPISGHRSVSWYQQTPGQGLQFLFEYFSETQRNKGNFPGRFSGRQFSNSRSEMNVSTLELGDSALYLCASRDLGGRTEAFFGQGTRLTVV.

The V and J genes are TRBV5-1 and TRBJ2-6; perhaps TRBD1 as D (6 bases). This CDR3 comprises 19 residues. The germline gives CDR1 SGHRS, CDR2 YFSETQ. The ends were cut back, 4 bases at V and 1 base at J, with 21 bases in the middle. The DNA of the CDR3 is TGCGCCAGCAGCATCGGATTGGACAGAAGTACATCTGGGGCCAACGTCCTGACTTTC. It yields the protein CASSIGLDRSTSGANVLTF.

This chain connects TRBV4-2 to TRBJ1-3; 7 bases line up with TRBD1. Germline V gene lookup returns CDR1 LGHNA and CDR2 YNFKEQ. The ends lost 0 bases at V and 2 bases at J; junction bases unmatched: 7. The CDR3 spans 17 residues. The CDR3 nucleotides are TGTGCCAGCAGCCAAGAGTGGGGACAGAACGCTGGAAACACCATATATTTT. The encoded protein is CASSQEWGQNAGNTIYF.

The chain links TRBV10-3 to TRBJ2-7; TRBD1 aligns across 11 bases. J gave up 5 bases and V 6 bases, and 6 bases lay outside the gene matches. Per germline, CDR1 ENHRY and CDR2 SYGVKD. The CDR3 runs to 14 residues. CDR3 coding DNA: TGTGCCATCAGCGAGGACAGGGGGCGGAACGAGCAGTACTTC. It is translated as CAISEDRGRNEQYF.

In this sample, this clone turned up once. CDR3 nucleotides: TGTGCCAGCAGCGCTAGGACTAGCGTCAGGGAGCTGTTTTTT. Its translation: CASSARTSVRELFF. The chain links TRBV2 to TRBJ2-2; 9 bases align to TRBD2. J lost 9 bases, V lost 6 bases, and 8 bases had no gene match. Germline-derived CDR1 and CDR2 are SNHLY and FYNNEI. CDR3 length: 14 residues.

Points on this clone: This sample includes further DNA sequences coding for the same CDR3. The rearrangement links TRBV5-4 to TRBJ1-2; D unclear. This CDR3 has 12 amino acids. From germline, CDR1 is SGHNT and CDR2 YYREEE (reference sequence). Trimming took off 0 bases at V and 4 bases at J, with 4 bases between the two ends. The CDR3 region has the DNA TGTGCCAGCAGCTTGGATAGCTATGGCTACACCTTC. This gives the protein CASSLDSYGYTF.

The J gene is TRBJ2-7, the V gene TRBV5-4; 7 nucleotides match TRBD1. The ends lost 4 bases at V and 3 bases at J; junction bases unmatched: 10. Germline V gene data show CDR1 as SGHNT and CDR2 as YYREEE (reference sequence). The CDR3 is made up of 15 amino acids. The CDR3 is CASSRPGTAVYEQYF. CDR3 in DNA: TGTGCCAGCAGCAGGCCCGGGACAGCTGTCTACGAGCAGTACTTC.

V is TRBV7-2 and J is TRBJ1-2; D is unclear. Trimming removed 1 base from V and 4 bases from J, with 10 bases in between. The CDR3 is made up of 14 amino acids. Germline CDR1 and CDR2: SGHTA and FQGNSA. This CDR3 is CASSLGAGSYGYTF. The DNA for the CDR3 is TGTGCCAGCAGCTTAGGCGCCGGCTCCTATGGCTACACCTTC.

The chain is built from TRBV5-4 and TRBJ2-2; 8 nucleotides agree with TRBD1. The CDR3 consists of 14 residues. In germline, CDR1 is SGHNT, CDR2 YYREEE (reference sequence). V lost 4 bases to trimming and J lost 5 bases; unmatched junction nucleotides: 4. This CDR3 reads CASSLTGGTGELFF. The CDR3 DNA follows: TGTGCCAGCAGCCTAACAGGGGGAACCGGGGAGCTGTTTTTT.

About this clone itself: Its ends do not fully match the called genes, so a read error is possible. The chain links TRBV7-7 to TRBJ2-5, with 8 nucleotides matching TRBD1. This CDR3 region has 15 residues. CDR1 is SSHAT, CDR2 FNYEAQ, per germline (reference sequence). Written as DNA, the CDR3 is TGTGCTAGCAGCTCAGAATCCGGGACAGGAGAGACCCAGTACTTC. It codes for CASSSESGTGETQYF. Complete variable domain (other parts from reference TRBV7-7 and TRBJ2-5): GAGVSQSPRYKVTKRGQDVTLRCDPISSHATLYWYQQALGQGPEFLTYFNYEAQPDKSGLPSDRFSAERPEGSISTLTIQRTEQRDSAMYRCASSSESGTGETQYFGPGTRLLVL.

This clone was recorded only once. The CDR3 spells CASRQGPSYEQYF. DNA for the CDR3: TGTGCCAGCAGGCAGGGACCGAGCTACGAGCAGTACTTC. The chain uses TRBV6-5 and TRBJ2-7; D may correspond to TRBD1 or TRBD2 (5 bases each). This CDR3 spans 13 amino acids. Per germline, CDR1 MNHEY and CDR2 SVGAGI. Trimming cost V 6 bases and J 3 bases, with 12 bases left between them.

The chain links TRBV2 to TRBJ2-1; 8 nucleotides line up with TRBD2. Germline CDR1 is SNHLY and CDR2 is FYNNEI. The CDR3 has 15 residues. V dropped 5 bases and J dropped 0; count of bases not matched to a gene: 3. The CDR3 DNA is TGTGCCAGCAGTTTGCGGGGGGCCTCCTACAATGAGCAGTTCTTC. This encodes CASSLRGASYNEQFF. The whole variable domain, remainder taken from reference TRBV2 and TRBJ2-1, is EPEVTQTPSHQVTQMGQEVILRCVPISNHLYFYWYRQILGQKVEFLVSFYNNEISEKSEIFDDQFSVERPDGSNFTLKIRSTKLEDSAMYFCASSLRGASYNEQFFGPGTRLTVL.